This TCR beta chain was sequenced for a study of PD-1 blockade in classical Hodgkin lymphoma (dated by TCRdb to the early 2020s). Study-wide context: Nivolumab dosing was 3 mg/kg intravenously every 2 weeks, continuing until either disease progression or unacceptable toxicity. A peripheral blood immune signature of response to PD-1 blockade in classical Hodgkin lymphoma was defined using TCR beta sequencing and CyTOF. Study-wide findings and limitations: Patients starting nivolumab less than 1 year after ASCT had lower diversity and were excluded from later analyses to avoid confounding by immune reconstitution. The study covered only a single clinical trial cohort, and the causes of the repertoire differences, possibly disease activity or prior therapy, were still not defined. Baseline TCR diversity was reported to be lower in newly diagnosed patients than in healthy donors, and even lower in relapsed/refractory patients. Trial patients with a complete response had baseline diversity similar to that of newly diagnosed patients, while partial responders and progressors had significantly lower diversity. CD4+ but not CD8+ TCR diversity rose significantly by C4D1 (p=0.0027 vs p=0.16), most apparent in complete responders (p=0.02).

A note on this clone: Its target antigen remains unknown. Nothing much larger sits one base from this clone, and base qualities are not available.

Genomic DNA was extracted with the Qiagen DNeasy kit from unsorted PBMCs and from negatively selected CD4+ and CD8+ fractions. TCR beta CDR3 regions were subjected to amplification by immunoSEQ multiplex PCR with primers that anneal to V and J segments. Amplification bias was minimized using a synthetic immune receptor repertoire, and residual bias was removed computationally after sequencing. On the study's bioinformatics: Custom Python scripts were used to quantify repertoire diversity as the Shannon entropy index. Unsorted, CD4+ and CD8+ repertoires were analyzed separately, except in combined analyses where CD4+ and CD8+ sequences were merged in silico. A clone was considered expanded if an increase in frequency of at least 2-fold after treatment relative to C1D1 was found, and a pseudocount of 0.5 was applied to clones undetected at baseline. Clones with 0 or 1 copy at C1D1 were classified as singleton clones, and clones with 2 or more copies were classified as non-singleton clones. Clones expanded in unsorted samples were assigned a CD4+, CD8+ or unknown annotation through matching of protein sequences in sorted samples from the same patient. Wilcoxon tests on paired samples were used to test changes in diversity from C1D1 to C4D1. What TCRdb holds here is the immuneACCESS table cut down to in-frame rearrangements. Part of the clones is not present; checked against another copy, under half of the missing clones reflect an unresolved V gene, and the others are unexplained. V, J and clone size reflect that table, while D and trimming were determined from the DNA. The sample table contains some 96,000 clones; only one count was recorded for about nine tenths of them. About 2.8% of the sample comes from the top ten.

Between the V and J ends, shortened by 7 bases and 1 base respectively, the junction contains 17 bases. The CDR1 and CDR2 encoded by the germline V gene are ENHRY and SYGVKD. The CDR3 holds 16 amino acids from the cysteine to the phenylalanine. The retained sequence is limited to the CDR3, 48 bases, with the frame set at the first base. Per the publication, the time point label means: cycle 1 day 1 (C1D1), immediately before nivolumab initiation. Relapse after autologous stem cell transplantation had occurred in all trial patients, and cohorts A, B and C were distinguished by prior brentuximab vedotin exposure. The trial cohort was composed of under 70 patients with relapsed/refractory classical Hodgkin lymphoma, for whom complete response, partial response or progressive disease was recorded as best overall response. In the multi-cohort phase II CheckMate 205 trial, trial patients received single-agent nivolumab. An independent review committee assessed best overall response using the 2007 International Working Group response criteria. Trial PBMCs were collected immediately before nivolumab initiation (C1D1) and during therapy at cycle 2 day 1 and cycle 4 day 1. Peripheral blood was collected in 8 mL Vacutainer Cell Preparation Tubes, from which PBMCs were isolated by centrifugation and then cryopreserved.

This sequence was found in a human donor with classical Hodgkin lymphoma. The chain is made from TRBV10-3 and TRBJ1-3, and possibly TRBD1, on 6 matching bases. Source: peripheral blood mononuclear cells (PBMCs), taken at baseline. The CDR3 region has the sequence CAINRDTQGSGNTIYF. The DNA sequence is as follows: TGTGCCATCAACCGGGACACTCAAGGGTCTGGAAACACCATATATTTT.